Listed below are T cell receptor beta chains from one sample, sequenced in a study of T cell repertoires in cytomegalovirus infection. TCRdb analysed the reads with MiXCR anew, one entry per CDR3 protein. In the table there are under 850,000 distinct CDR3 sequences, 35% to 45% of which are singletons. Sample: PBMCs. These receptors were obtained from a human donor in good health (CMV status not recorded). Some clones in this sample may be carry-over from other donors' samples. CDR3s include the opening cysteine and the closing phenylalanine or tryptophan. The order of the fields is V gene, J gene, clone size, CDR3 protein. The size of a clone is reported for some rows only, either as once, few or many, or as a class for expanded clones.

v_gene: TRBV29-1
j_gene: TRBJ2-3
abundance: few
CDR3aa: CSAAGGITDTQYF

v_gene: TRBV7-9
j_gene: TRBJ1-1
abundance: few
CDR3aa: CASSLGQTENTEAFF

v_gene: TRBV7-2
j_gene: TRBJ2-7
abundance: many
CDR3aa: CASSLASGRDEQYF

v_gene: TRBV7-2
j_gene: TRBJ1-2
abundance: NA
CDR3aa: CASGQGANYGYTF

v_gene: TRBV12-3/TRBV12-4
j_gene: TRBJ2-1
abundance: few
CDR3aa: CASGGGAATYNEQFF

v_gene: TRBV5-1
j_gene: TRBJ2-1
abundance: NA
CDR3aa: CASSRTSGRAGEQFF

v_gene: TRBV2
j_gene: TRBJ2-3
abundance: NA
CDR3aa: CASIPRERPDTQYF

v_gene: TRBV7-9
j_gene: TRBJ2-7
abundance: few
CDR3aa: CASSLPGTGEQYF

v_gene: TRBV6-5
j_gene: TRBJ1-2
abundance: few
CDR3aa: CASSYRENYGYTF

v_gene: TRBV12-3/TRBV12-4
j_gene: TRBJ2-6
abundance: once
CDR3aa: CASSIQGGANVLTF

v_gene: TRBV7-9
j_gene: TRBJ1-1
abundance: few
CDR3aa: CASWGRGEEAFF

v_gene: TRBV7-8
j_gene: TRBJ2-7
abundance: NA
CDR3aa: CASSSSSGSYEQYF

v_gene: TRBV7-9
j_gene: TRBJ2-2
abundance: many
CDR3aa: CASSPKTVAGTGELFF

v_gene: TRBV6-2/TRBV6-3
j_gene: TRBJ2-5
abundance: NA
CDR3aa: CASSYSQREVGETQYF

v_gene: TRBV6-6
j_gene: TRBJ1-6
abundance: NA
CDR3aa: CASGTDGALHF

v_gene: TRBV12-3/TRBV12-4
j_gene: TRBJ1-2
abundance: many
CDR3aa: CASSLTPGYTF

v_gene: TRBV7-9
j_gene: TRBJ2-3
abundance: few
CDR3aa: CASSPPGTSLDTQYF